This TCR beta chain was captured by sequencing in a study of blood T cell repertoires in COVID-19. Study processing details: Reference gene primer amplification gave estimated nucleated cell counts. Sequencing used immunoSEQ multiplex PCR; TCRdb keeps in-frame clones, though not all of them. The V and J calls and clone size come from that table; D and trimming were worked out from the DNA. Of under 80,000 clones listed, approximately 80% are singletons. The V segment lost 4 bases and the J segment 5 bases; nucleotides outside the gene matches: 7. The germline gives CDR1 SGHTA, CDR2 FQGTGA. This CDR3 spans 15 amino acids.

The chain employs TRBV7-3 and TRBJ2-2; TRBD2 agrees at 7 bases. The material sequenced was peripheral blood. The TCR originated in a man in his fifties or sixties with acute or convalescent COVID-19. Written as DNA, the CDR3 is TGTGCCAGCAGCTCCCGCCCCGGGGGGACCGGGGAGCTGTTTTTT. This translates into CASSSRPGGTGELFF.